The rows below give T cell receptor beta chains drawn from one sample of a study of blood T cell repertoires in COVID-19. Sequenced by immunoSEQ multiplex PCR; TCRdb stores in-frame clones only, minus some. The top ten clones hold approximately 3% of a sample with fewer than 350,000 clones, approximately 90% of them seen once. The sample consisted of PBMCs or T cells enriched from blood (not recorded which). The receptors stem from a man in his forties or fifties who had been exposed to COVID-19. The CDR3 runs from the conserved cysteine through the conserved F or W. The D gene is left open where the match is weak. Rows give clone size only sometimes, using once, few, many, or a class for an expanded clone.

clone size	V gene	D gene	J gene	CDR3 protein	CDR3 DNA
-	TRBV6-5	-	TRBJ2-7	CASAETGPIYEQYF	TGTGCCAGCGCCGAAACAGGCCCGATTTACGAGCAGTACTTC
-	TRBV4-2	-	TRBJ1-4	CASSQDSQGSNEKLFF	TGTGCCAGCAGCCAAGATAGTCAGGGATCTAATGAAAAACTGTTTTTT
-	TRBV4-1	-	TRBJ2-2	CASSRSSNTGELFF	TGCGCCAGCAGCCGGAGCTCTAACACCGGGGAGCTGTTTTTT
-	TRBV5-1	-	TRBJ1-2	CASSLEVQAGYTF	TGCGCCAGCAGCTTGGAGGTACAGGCAGGCTACACCTTC
once	TRBV19	-	TRBJ2-2	CASSIAGTGELFF	TGTGCCAGTAGTATAGCCGGTACCGGGGAGCTGTTTTTT
-	TRBV3-1/TRBV3-2	-	TRBJ2-3	CASSQGLASGGTSTDTQYF	TGTGCCAGCAGCCAAGGGTTGGCTTCTGGCGGAACTAGCACAGATACGCAGTATTTT
-	TRBV28	-	TRBJ2-5	CASSLSGETQYF	TGTGCCAGCAGTTTATCCGGAGAGACCCAGTACTTC
-	TRBV18	-	TRBJ2-5	CASSQAGETQYF	TGTGCCAGCTCACAAGCGGGAGAGACCCAGTACTTC
-	TRBV18	TRBD1	TRBJ2-2	CASSPQGATGELFF	TGTGCCAGCTCACCACAGGGGGCGACCGGGGAGCTGTTTTTT
-	TRBV10-3	-	TRBJ2-7	CAISERQDYEQYF	TGTGCCATCAGTGAACGACAGGACTACGAGCAGTACTTC
-	TRBV19	-	TRBJ2-2	CASSIDRRRGVRTGELFF	TGTGCCAGTAGTATAGACCGCCGGAGGGGCGTTAGGACCGGGGAGCTGTTTTTT
once	TRBV28	-	TRBJ1-1	CASSRVIEAFF	TGTGCCAGCAGTCGAGTTATTGAAGCTTTCTTT
-	TRBV3-1/TRBV3-2	TRBD2	TRBJ2-7	CASSQGDLARREIGEQYF	TGTGCCAGCAGCCAAGGGGATTTGGCCAGGCGGGAGATCGGCGAGCAGTACTTC
-	TRBV7-6	TRBD2	TRBJ2-5	CASSVGQGGETQYF	TGTGCCAGCAGCGTTGGGCAGGGAGGGGAGACCCAGTACTTC
-	TRBV27	TRBD2	TRBJ2-3	CASKSAGENTQYF	TGTGCCAGCAAGTCGGCGGGAGAAAATACGCAGTATTTT
many	TRBV9	-	TRBJ2-5	CASSVSGYQETQYF	TGTGCCAGCAGCGTATCCGGGTACCAAGAGACCCAGTACTTC
-	TRBV3-1/TRBV3-2	TRBD1	TRBJ2-4	CASSAGGLDIQYF	TGTGCCAGCAGCGCAGGGGGCTTAGACATTCAGTACTTC
once	TRBV19	-	TRBJ1-3	CASRPVSGNTIYF	TGTGCCAGTAGGCCAGTCTCTGGAAACACCATATATTTT
few	TRBV24-1	TRBD1	TRBJ2-7	CATSDSRDSDEQYF	TGTGCCACCAGTGATTCCCGGGACAGTGACGAGCAGTACTTC
-	TRBV6-5	-	TRBJ1-3	CASSTGSGNTIYF	TGTGCCAGCAGTACAGGCTCTGGAAACACCATATATTTT
-	TRBV6-1	TRBD1	TRBJ1-4	CASSEGALTGTNEKLFF	TGTGCCAGCAGTGAAGGGGCCTTGACAGGGACTAATGAAAAACTGTTTTTT
-	TRBV24-1	TRBD2	TRBJ2-1	CATSFAGGPGEQFF	TGTGCCACCAGTTTCGCGGGAGGGCCCGGTGAGCAGTTCTTC
-	TRBV19	TRBD2	TRBJ2-1	CASSRIAVALAGGPRDANEQFF	TGTGCCAGTAGTAGAATCGCAGTCGCCCTAGCGGGAGGGCCGAGGGACGCAAATGAGCAGTTCTTC
-	TRBV7-9	TRBD2	TRBJ2-1	CASSSTSGNYNEQFF	TGTGCCAGCAGCTCGACTAGCGGGAACTACAATGAGCAGTTCTTC
-	TRBV18	-	TRBJ1-5	CASSREENQPQHF	TGTGCCAGCTCCCGCGAGGAAAATCAGCCCCAGCATTTT
-	TRBV5-4	TRBD1	TRBJ1-3	CASSLAGGRGSGNTIYF	TGTGCCAGCAGCTTGGCGGGCGGCAGGGGGTCTGGAAACACCATATATTTT
-	TRBV5-1	TRBD1	TRBJ1-1	CASSLGQGGVNTEAFF	TGCGCCAGCAGCTTAGGGCAGGGGGGCGTGAACACTGAAGCTTTCTTT
-	TRBV24-1	-	TRBJ2-7	CATSDAGSYEQYF	TGTGCCACCAGTGACGCCGGTTCCTACGAGCAGTACTTC
few	TRBV28	-	TRBJ1-5	CASSLGGEESQPQHF	TGTGCCAGCAGTTTAGGAGGGGAGGAGAGTCAGCCCCAGCATTTT
-	TRBV27	-	TRBJ1-6	CASSPVGVNSPLHF	TGTGCCAGCAGCCCGGTGGGAGTGAACTCACCCCTCCACTTT
-	TRBV6-5	-	TRBJ2-1	CASTELATGKQFF	TGTGCCAGCACCGAGCTAGCGACGGGGAAGCAGTTCTTC
-	TRBV9	TRBD1	TRBJ2-1	CASSPHPGQGFDEQFF	TGTGCCAGCAGCCCCCATCCGGGACAGGGATTTGATGAGCAGTTCTTC
-	TRBV19	-	TRBJ1-1	CASSISGATSATEAFF	TGTGCCAGTAGTATATCAGGGGCCACCTCGGCCACTGAAGCTTTCTTT
-	TRBV19	-	TRBJ1-4	CASSIWGGNEKLFF	TGTGCCAGTAGTATTTGGGGGGGTAATGAAAAACTGTTTTTT
-	TRBV9	-	TRBJ2-5	CASSVEGDVETQYF	TGTGCCAGCAGCGTAGAGGGGGATGTGGAGACCCAGTACTTC
-	TRBV7-6	TRBD1	TRBJ2-2	CASSHRDRGPGELFF	TGTGCCAGCAGCCATAGGGACAGGGGGCCCGGGGAGCTGTTTTTT
-	TRBV27	-	TRBJ1-1	CASSYSFMNTEAFF	TGTGCCAGCAGTTACAGTTTTATGAACACTGAAGCTTTCTTT
-	TRBV9	TRBD1	TRBJ1-4	CASSAEDRGGEKLFF	TGTGCCAGCAGCGCAGAGGACAGGGGTGGTGAAAAACTGTTTTTT
-	TRBV18	-	TRBJ1-1	CASSPVGGLVNTEAFF	TGTGCCAGCTCACCGGTAGGGGGTTTAGTAAACACTGAAGCTTTCTTT
-	TRBV29-1	-	TRBJ1-2	CSVDPSQGGSGYTF	TGCAGCGTTGACCCATCCCAGGGAGGAAGTGGCTACACCTTC
-	TRBV3-1/TRBV3-2	TRBD1	TRBJ1-2	CASSQGGTGPGYTF	TGTGCCAGCAGCCAAGGGGGGACAGGGCCTGGCTACACCTTC
-	TRBV7-8	-	TRBJ1-1	CASSLRRNTEAFF	TGTGCCAGCAGCTTACGGAGGAACACTGAAGCTTTCTTT
few	TRBV28	-	TRBJ1-2	CASSGIGYGYTF	TGTGCCAGCAGTGGTATCGGCTATGGCTACACCTTC
-	TRBV29-1	TRBD2	TRBJ2-2	CSGELAGVGELFF	TGCAGCGGAGAACTAGCGGGAGTCGGGGAGCTGTTTTTT
-	TRBV19	TRBD1	TRBJ1-5	CASRSQGAAQPQHF	TGTGCCAGTAGATCTCAGGGGGCGGCTCAGCCCCAGCATTTT
-	TRBV4-2	TRBD1	TRBJ1-2	CASEAGTGTYGYTF	TGTGCCAGCGAAGCCGGGACAGGGACATATGGCTACACCTTC
few	TRBV11-2	TRBD1	TRBJ2-7	CASSFRDSRSYEQYF	TGTGCCAGCAGTTTTAGGGACAGCCGCTCCTACGAGCAGTACTTC
-	TRBV19	TRBD1	TRBJ2-1	CASSQSQGTYNEQFF	TGTGCCAGTAGTCAATCACAGGGGACCTACAATGAGCAGTTCTTC
-	TRBV2	TRBD2	TRBJ2-7	CASGGGYFYEQYF	TGTGCCAGCGGCGGGGGTTACTTCTACGAGCAGTACTTC
-	TRBV7-3	TRBD1	TRBJ2-1	CASSLIATGNEQFF	TGTGCCAGCAGCTTAATAGCGACAGGGAATGAGCAGTTCTTC
-	TRBV19	TRBD2	TRBJ2-3	CASTDSGRAEPTDTQYF	TGTGCCAGTACCGACAGCGGGAGGGCAGAACCCACAGATACGCAGTATTTT
-	TRBV9	TRBD2	TRBJ2-2	CASSTRLAGALGELFF	TGTGCCAGCAGCACTCGACTAGCGGGGGCGCTCGGGGAGCTGTTTTTT
-	TRBV7-9	-	TRBJ1-2	CASSLVAGGGLYGYTF	TGTGCCAGCAGCTTAGTTGCGGGGGGCGGTCTCTATGGCTACACCTTC